This T cell receptor beta chain was identified in a study of OX40 agonist ivuxolimab in advanced cancers. On the study more broadly: Patients in the trial were receiving intravenous ivuxolimab every 2 weeks, at doses of 0.01 to 10 mg/kg. Patients assigned to dose escalation were diagnosed with hepatocellular carcinoma, melanoma, renal cell or head and neck cancer.

Assay: immunoSEQ multiplex PCR; the TCRdb copy retains only in-frame clones and omits some. The table shows fewer than 20,000 clones, with approximately 78% occurring only once. This TCR derives from an adult with an advanced solid tumor such as melanoma, head and neck, liver or kidney cancer. The material was CD4+ or CD8+ T cells sorted from blood, obtained in a trial of the OX40 agonist ivuxolimab.

This chain's CDR3 is CASSPFNSKEAKNIQYF. Written as DNA, the CDR3 is TGTGCCAGCAGCCCCTTTAATTCTAAGGAAGCCAAAAACATTCAGTACTTC. The chain carries TRBV5-6 and TRBJ2-4; D gene ambiguous. V was cut by 4 bases and J by 0 bases, with 17 bases left in between. The CDR3 length is 17 residues. The germline V gene encodes CDR1 SGHDT and CDR2 YYEEEE.